The clone carrying this TCR beta chain has ten or more counts. What it binds is unknown. Template switching added a universal primer binding site, and final cDNA carried unique molecular identifiers. TCRdb re-called the 5' RACE reads with MiXCR, one entry per CDR3 protein. The sample records 350,000 to 450,000 distinct CDR3 sequences, about 18% being singletons. This specimen belongs to a study of identical twins. The CDR3 spans 12 residues. CDR1 and CDR2 from the germline V gene are ENHRY and SYGVKD. V was trimmed by 6 bases and J by 2 bases, leaving 8 bases between them. Findings and limits, study-wide: The same donors were not followed; conclusions instead depended on cross-sectional statistical analysis.

The rearrangement uses TRBV10-3 and TRBJ2-7; no definite D call. Sample: naive T cells sorted from blood. The clonotype comes from a man in his forties or fifties in good health. The CDR3 region has the DNA TGTGCCATCAGGGGCGAGACCTACGAGCAGTACTTC. It codes for CAIRGETYEQYF.